The 14 T cell receptor beta chains below come from one sample, sequenced in a study of identical twins. TCRdb independently ran MiXCR on the 5' RACE reads; one entry per CDR3 protein. The sample records roughly 690,000 distinct CDR3 sequences, around 6% being singletons. Sequences were obtained from naive T cells sorted from blood. These receptors were obtained from a man aged 18 to 29 in good health.

This chain links TRBV12-3 or TRBV12-4 with TRBJ2-5; 9 bases are shared with TRBD2. V dropped 4 bases and J dropped 4; count of bases not matched to a gene: 7. CDR3 length: 15 residues. The CDR3 DNA sequence: TGTGCCAGCAGTTCGGGCGGGAGGGCTGGAGAGACCCAGTACTTC. Protein sequence: CASSSGGRAGETQYF.

The CDR3 sequence is CASSYPSAYNEQFF. The CDR3 coding sequence is TGCGCCAGCAGCTACCCCTCGGCCTACAATGAGCAGTTCTTC. This sequence joins TRBV5-1 and TRBJ2-1, with D unclear. Germline V lookup: CDR1 SGHRS, CDR2 YFSETQ. This CDR3 spans 14 amino acids. V was shortened by 3 bases and J by 2 bases, with 9 bases between the two germline ends.

The sample holds many counts of this clonotype. The V gene is TRBV29-1, the J gene TRBJ2-7, with 9 bases aligning to TRBD2. V lost 4 bases to trimming and J lost 9 bases; unmatched junction nucleotides: 10. Germline CDR1 is SQVTM and CDR2 is ANQGSEA. The CDR3 sequence is 13 residues long. The CDR3 DNA reads as TGCAGCGTTGGGTCTGCTAGCGGGATGGGGCAGTACTTC. Protein sequence: CSVGSASGMGQYF.

This clonotype has a count of ten or more. The chain carries TRBV20-1 and TRBJ2-3; D possibly corresponds to TRBD2 (6 bases). Per germline, CDR1 DFQATT and CDR2 SNEGSKA (reference sequence). Deletions cut 3 bases from V and 6 bases from J, with 13 bases between. This CDR3 spans 13 amino acids. The CDR3 DNA reads TGCAGTGCTAGGGGGGGAGCCCAGGATACGCAGTATTTT. Its translation: CSARGGAQDTQYF.

In this sample, this clonotype turned up many times. The gene calls are TRBV27 and TRBJ1-1; D is ambiguous. Trimming removed 3 bases from V and 7 bases from J, with 12 bases in between. Germline V CDR1 and CDR2: MNHEY, SMNVEV (reference sequence). The CDR3 is made up of 13 amino acids. CDR3 in amino acids: CASSFRHPFEAFF. CDR3 bases: TGTGCCAGCAGTTTCCGTCACCCTTTTGAAGCTTTCTTT.

This clonotype was seen only a few times. V is TRBV5-1 and J is TRBJ2-3; D unclear. Germline V gives CDR1 SGHRS, CDR2 YFSETQ. CDR3 length: 14 amino acids. Trimming took 0 bases from V and 6 from J, leaving 11 bases between them. The CDR3, as DNA: TGCGCCAGCAGCTTGGTCGGGCGCGTCGATACGCAGTATTTT. Protein: CASSLVGRVDTQYF. The full variable domain, with the rest looked up from reference TRBV5-1 and TRBJ2-3, is KAGVTQTPRYLIKTRGQQVTLSCSPISGHRSVSWYQQTPGQGLQFLFEYFSETQRNKGNFPGRFSGRQFSNSRSEMNVSTLELGDSALYLCASSLVGRVDTQYFGPGTRLTVL.

Remarks on this clonotype: The conserved phenylalanine or tryptophan normally closing the CDR3 is absent here, so this likely arose from a read error. This sequence joins TRBV7-2 and TRBJ2-3; the match to TRBD2 covers 7 bases. CDR3 length equals 17 residues. Per the germline V gene, CDR1 is SGHTA and CDR2 is FQGNSA. V was pared by 0 bases and J by 3 bases, with 9 bases of the junction left unmatched. CDR3 sequence reads: CASSLALSSGRTDTQYL. The CDR3 nucleotides read TGTGCCAGCAGCTTAGCTCTGTCTAGCGGACGAACAGATACGCAGTATCTT.

The chain employs TRBV7-8 and TRBJ1-5; 10 bases are shared with TRBD1. The CDR3 contains 15 residues. The junction had 8 bases not matched to a gene; V was cut back by 5 bases and J by 7 bases. CDR1 SGHVS and CDR2 FQNEAQ come from the germline V gene. The CDR3 DNA reads as TGTGCCAGCAGCGCTGGGACAGGGGAGCACCAGCCCCAGCATTTT. Its translation is CASSAGTGEHQPQHF.

This clonotype showed up many times. The chain recombines TRBV5-1 with TRBJ1-1; no clear D gene. Germline loops: CDR1 SGHRS, CDR2 YFSETQ. The CDR3 covers 16 residues. V dropped 2 bases and J dropped 3 bases, with 17 bases sitting between them. The CDR3 reads CASSFWQPGSHTEAFF. CDR3 DNA sequence: TGCGCCAGCAGCTTCTGGCAGCCTGGGAGTCACACTGAAGCTTTCTTT.

This clonotype was seen at least ten times. The rearrangement joins TRBV20-1 to TRBJ2-1; either TRBD1 or TRBD2 may supply D (5 bases each). This CDR3 has 14 residues. In germline, CDR1 is DFQATT, CDR2 SNEGSKA (reference sequence). V shed 1 base and J shed 4 bases, with 11 bases lying between them. As DNA, the CDR3 is TGCAGTGCTAGAGTCGGGGCGCAATACAATGAGCAGTTCTTC. It codes for CSARVGAQYNEQFF.

The genes are TRBV10-3 and TRBJ2-7, with 8 bases lining up with TRBD2. CDR3 length: 15 amino acids. Per the germline V gene, CDR1 is ENHRY and CDR2 is SYGVKD. With V trimmed by 5 bases and J by 0 bases, 6 bases remained unmatched. In nucleotides, the CDR3 is TGTGCCATCAGTCTTGGCGGGGGGAGCTCCTACGAGCAGTACGTC. Translation gives CAISLGGGSSYEQYV.

This clonotype was counted only a few times. The genes are TRBV29-1 and TRBJ2-1; TRBD2 aligns across 8 bases. The CDR3 is 13 residues long. V was clipped by 4 bases and J by 7 bases; unmatched bases: 6. The germline V gene encodes CDR1 SQVTM and CDR2 ANQGSEA. CDR3 nucleotide sequence: TGCAGCGTTGCCCCTGTAGCGGGGAATGAGCAGTTCTTC. Translation gives CSVAPVAGNEQFF.

In its sample, this clonotype was seen many times. The chain links TRBV27 to TRBJ1-6, with 7 bases identical to TRBD1. V lost 6 bases and J lost 9; bases outside the gene matches: 8. This CDR3 has 14 residues. Germline V gives CDR1 MNHEY, CDR2 SMNVEV (reference sequence). In DNA form, the CDR3 reads TGTGCCAGCAGGACAGGGACCTCTGGTTCACCCCTCCACTTT. Translating gives CASRTGTSGSPLHF.

This clonotype was seen many times. This sequence joins TRBV10-3 and TRBJ2-7; 11 bases align to TRBD1. The CDR3 length is 12 residues. Germline V CDR1 and CDR2: ENHRY, SYGVKD. V gave up 10 bases and J gave up 3 bases; unmatched junction bases: 2. CDR3 nucleotide sequence: TGTGCCACGGGGACAGGGGGCTACGAGCAGTACGTC. Translated: CATGTGGYEQYV.